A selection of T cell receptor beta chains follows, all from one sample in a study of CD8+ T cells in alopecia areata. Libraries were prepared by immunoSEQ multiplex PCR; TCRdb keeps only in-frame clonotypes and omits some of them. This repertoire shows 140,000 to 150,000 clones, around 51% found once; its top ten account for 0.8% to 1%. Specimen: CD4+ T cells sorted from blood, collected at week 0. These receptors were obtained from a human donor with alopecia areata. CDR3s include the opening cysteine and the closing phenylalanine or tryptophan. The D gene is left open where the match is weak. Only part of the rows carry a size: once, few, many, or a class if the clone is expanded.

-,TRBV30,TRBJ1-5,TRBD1,TGTGCCTGGGCGGGACAGCACAATCAGCCCCAGCATTTT,CAWAGQHNQPQHF
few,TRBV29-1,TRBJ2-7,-,TGCAGCGTTGGAGAAGGATCCTACGAGCAGTACTTC,CSVGEGSYEQYF
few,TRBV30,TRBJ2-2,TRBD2,TGTGCCTGGAGGCTAGCGGGAGCGGTCACCGGGGAGCTGTTTTTT,CAWRLAGAVTGELFF
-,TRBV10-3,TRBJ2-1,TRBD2,TGTGCCATCATTGCGGGAGGGGACAATGAGCAGTTCTTC,CAIIAGGDNEQFF
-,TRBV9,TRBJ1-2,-,TGTGCCAGCAGCGCTAGCCCTGGCAGGGCTAACTATGGCTACACCTTC,CASSASPGRANYGYTF
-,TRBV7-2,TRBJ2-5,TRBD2,TGTGCCAGCAGCCGGGGACTAGCGGGGCAAGAGACCCAGTACTTC,CASSRGLAGQETQYF
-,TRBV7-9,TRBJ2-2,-,TGTGCCAGCAGCGTCGAGGCGGGGGCTTCCGGGGAGCTGTTTTTT,CASSVEAGASGELFF
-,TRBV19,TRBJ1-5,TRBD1,TGTGCCAGTATGGGGGACAGGGGCAATCAGCCCCAGCATTTT,CASMGDRGNQPQHF
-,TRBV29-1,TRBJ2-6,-,TGCGCGACCCGAGACTCTGGGGCCAACGTCCTGACTTTC,CATRDSGANVLTF
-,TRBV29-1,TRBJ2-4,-,TGCAGCGTACTTGACTTACTAGCCAAAAACATTCAGTACTTC,CSVLDLLAKNIQYF
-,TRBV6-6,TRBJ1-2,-,TGTGCCAGCAGTCCCAACATCAGGGATGGCTACACCTTC,CASSPNIRDGYTF
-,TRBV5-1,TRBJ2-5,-,TGCGCCAGCAGTTACGACGGTAAAGAGACCCAGTACTTC,CASSYDGKETQYF
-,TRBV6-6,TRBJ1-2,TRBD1,TGTGCCAGCAGTTCGACGGACAGGGCCTATGGCTACACCTTC,CASSSTDRAYGYTF
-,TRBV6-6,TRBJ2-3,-,TGTGCCAGCAGTTCGGACAGCGATACGCAGTATTTT,CASSSDSDTQYF
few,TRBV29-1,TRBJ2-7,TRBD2,TGCAGCGTGACCCCGGGACTAGCCTCCTACGAGCAGTACTTC,CSVTPGLASYEQYF
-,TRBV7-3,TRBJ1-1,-,TGTGCCGCCGCCGGGGGACCAAACACTGAAGCTTTCTTT,CAAAGGPNTEAFF
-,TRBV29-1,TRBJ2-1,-,TGCAGCGTTGACGGCGGCAGGGCTGGGCATGAGCAGTTCTTC,CSVDGGRAGHEQFF
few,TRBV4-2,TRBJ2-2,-,TGTGCCAGCAGCCAAGATCTGTGGGCCGGGGAGCTGTTTTTT,CASSQDLWAGELFF
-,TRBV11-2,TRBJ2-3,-,TGTGCCAGCAGCGTAGGGACGGCTGATGATACGCAGTATTTT,CASSVGTADDTQYF
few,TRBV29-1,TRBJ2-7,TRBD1,TGCAGCGCCGGACAGGGCTCCTACGAGCAGTACTTC,CSAGQGSYEQYF
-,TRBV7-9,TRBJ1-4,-,TGTGCCAGCAGCCCGGGGACGTGGCAGGGAAATGAAAAACTGTTTTTT,CASSPGTWQGNEKLFF
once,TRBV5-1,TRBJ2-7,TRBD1,TGCGCCAGCAGCTTCGATACCGGGACAGGAGCCTACGAGCAGTACTTC,CASSFDTGTGAYEQYF
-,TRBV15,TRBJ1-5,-,TGTGCCACCAGCAGAGATGGTAGGAATCAGCCCCAGCATTTT,CATSRDGRNQPQHF
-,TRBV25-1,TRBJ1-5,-,TGTGCCAGCAGTGGTCCTGGGCCCCAGCATTTT,CASSGPGPQHF
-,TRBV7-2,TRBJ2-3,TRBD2,TGTGCCAGCAGCCTACGGACTAGCGGGAGTGGAGATACGCAGTATTTT,CASSLRTSGSGDTQYF
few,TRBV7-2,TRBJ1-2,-,TGTGCCAGCAGCCCCCGGGCGCTCTCTAACTATGGCTACACCTTC,CASSPRALSNYGYTF
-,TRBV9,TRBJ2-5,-,TGTGCCAGCAGCGTCGGCGGAAGACAAGAGACCCAGTACTTC,CASSVGGRQETQYF
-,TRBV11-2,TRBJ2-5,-,TGTGCCAGCAGCTTAGGCGTCAGGGGATGGCAGACCCAGTACTTC,CASSLGVRGWQTQYF
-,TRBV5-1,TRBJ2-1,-,TGCGCCAGCAGCTTGGAGGCCCTTTACTCGGATCAGCAGTTCTTC,CASSLEALYSDQQFF
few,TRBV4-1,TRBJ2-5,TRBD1,TGCGCCAGCAGCCTCGGACAGGGGAGAGAGACCCAGTACTTC,CASSLGQGRETQYF
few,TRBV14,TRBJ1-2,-,TGTGCCAGCAGCCAAGATGAGGTTCCGGGCTATGGCTACACCTTC,CASSQDEVPGYGYTF
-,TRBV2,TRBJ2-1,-,TGTGCCAGCACTCAGCTAGCGACCTACAATGAGCAGTTCTTC,CASTQLATYNEQFF
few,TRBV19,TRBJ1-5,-,TGTGCCAGTAGCGGGGCAGCTAATCAGCCCCAGCATTTT,CASSGAANQPQHF
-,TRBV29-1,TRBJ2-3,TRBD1,TGCAGCGTGGGGGACAGGGTGAAGTATTTT,CSVGDRVKYF
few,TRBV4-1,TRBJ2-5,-,TGCGCCAGCAGCCAAGATCCTGGCAGGGCCTGGCAAGAGACCCAGTACTTC,CASSQDPGRAWQETQYF
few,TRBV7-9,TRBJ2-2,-,TGTGCCAGCAAGGGGCAGGCGAACACCGGGGAGCTGTTTTTT,CASKGQANTGELFF
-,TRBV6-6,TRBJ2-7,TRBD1,TGTGCCAGCAGGCGACGACAGGGAGAGCAGTACTTC,CASRRRQGEQYF
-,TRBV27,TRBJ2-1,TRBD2,TGTGCCAGCGGGATTCCGGGACTAGTGAATGAGCAGTTCTTC,CASGIPGLVNEQFF
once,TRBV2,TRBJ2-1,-,TGTGCCAGCAGAGAACAGACAGGACAGTTCTTC,CASREQTGQFF
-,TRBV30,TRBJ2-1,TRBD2,TGTGCCTGGTCCCAACTAGCGGGAGATAATGAGCAGTTCTTC,CAWSQLAGDNEQFF
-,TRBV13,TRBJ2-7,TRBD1,TGTGCCAGCAGCTTTCGACAGGGGTCGCCCTACGAGCAGTACTTC,CASSFRQGSPYEQYF
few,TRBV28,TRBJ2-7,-,TGTGCCAGTGCCGTTGTGGGCTACGAGCAGTACTTC,CASAVVGYEQYF
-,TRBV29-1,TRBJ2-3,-,TGCAGCGGGGAAGCCAGCACAGATACGCAGTATTTT,CSGEASTDTQYF
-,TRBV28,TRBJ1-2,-,TGTGCCAGCAGTCCCTCGGCAGGGACTAAGGGAGGCTACACCTTC,CASSPSAGTKGGYTF
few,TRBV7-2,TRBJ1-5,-,TGTGCCAGCAGAATGGAGGGTGGGAATCAGCCCCAGCATTTT,CASRMEGGNQPQHF
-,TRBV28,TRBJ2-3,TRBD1,TGTGCCAGCAGAGAAAGGGACAGGCGCACAGATACGCAGTATTTT,CASRERDRRTDTQYF
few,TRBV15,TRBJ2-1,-,TGTGCCACCAGCAGGGCACGGGGTGAGCAGTTCTTC,CATSRARGEQFF
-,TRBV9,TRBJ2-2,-,TGTGCCAGCAGCGTAACAAAGGCCGGGGAGCTGTTTTTT,CASSVTKAGELFF
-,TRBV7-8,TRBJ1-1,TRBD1,TGTGCCAGCAGCCCACGCCGGGACAGGGACACTGAAGCTTTCTTT,CASSPRRDRDTEAFF
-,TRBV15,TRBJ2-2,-,TGTGCCACCAGCAGAGATAAGGTCGGGGAGCTGTTTTTT,CATSRDKVGELFF
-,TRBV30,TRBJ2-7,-,TGTGCCTGGAGTTCTACAGGGATGGTCCTCTACGAGCAGTACTTC,CAWSSTGMVLYEQYF
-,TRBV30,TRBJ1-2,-,TGTGCCTGGAGTGTACAACTGGGCGGCTACACCTTC,CAWSVQLGGYTF
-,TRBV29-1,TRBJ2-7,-,TGCAGCTGTGCGGGACCCGGTCCCTACGAGCAGTACTTC,CSCAGPGPYEQYF
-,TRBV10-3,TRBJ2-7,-,TGTGCCATCAGTGACTCCTATTACGAGCAGTACTTC,CAISDSYYEQYF